This T cell receptor (beta chain) was captured by sequencing in a study of T cells after posttransplantation cyclophosphamide. Generated by immunoSEQ multiplex PCR, the TCRdb table keeps only in-frame clones and is missing some. The sample carries fewer than 25,000 clones, roughly 90% recorded once. Germline CDR1 is KGHSH and CDR2 is LQKENI. After removal of 6 bases from V and 5 bases from J, the junction contained 7 bases not matched to a gene. The CDR3 is made up of 14 amino acids. Sampled 1 year posttransplant, controls received myeloablative marrow transplants, methotrexate and a calcineurin inhibitor. Findings of the study overall: Recipient CMV seropositivity and CMV reactivation strongly tracked TRB clonality. Tissue-infiltrating T cells from skin or gut overlapped little with blood T cells. Later blood repertoires were often dominated by clones from the donor CD8+ memory compartment.

For this clone: Its target is unknown.

The rearrangement links TRBV18 to TRBJ2-5; 9 nucleotides align to TRBD1. The source of this sequence is a female patient aged 45 to 65 who received an allogeneic stem cell transplant from an unrelated donor, was CMV-positive, and had chronic GVHD only. Certain T cells may be donor cells from the graft. The sequencing used PBMCs, collected after an allogeneic stem cell transplant with a calcineurin inhibitor and methotrexate. CDR3 sequence: CASSLQGAGETQYF. As DNA, the CDR3 is TGTGCCAGCTCGCTACAGGGGGCAGGGGAGACCCAGTACTTC.